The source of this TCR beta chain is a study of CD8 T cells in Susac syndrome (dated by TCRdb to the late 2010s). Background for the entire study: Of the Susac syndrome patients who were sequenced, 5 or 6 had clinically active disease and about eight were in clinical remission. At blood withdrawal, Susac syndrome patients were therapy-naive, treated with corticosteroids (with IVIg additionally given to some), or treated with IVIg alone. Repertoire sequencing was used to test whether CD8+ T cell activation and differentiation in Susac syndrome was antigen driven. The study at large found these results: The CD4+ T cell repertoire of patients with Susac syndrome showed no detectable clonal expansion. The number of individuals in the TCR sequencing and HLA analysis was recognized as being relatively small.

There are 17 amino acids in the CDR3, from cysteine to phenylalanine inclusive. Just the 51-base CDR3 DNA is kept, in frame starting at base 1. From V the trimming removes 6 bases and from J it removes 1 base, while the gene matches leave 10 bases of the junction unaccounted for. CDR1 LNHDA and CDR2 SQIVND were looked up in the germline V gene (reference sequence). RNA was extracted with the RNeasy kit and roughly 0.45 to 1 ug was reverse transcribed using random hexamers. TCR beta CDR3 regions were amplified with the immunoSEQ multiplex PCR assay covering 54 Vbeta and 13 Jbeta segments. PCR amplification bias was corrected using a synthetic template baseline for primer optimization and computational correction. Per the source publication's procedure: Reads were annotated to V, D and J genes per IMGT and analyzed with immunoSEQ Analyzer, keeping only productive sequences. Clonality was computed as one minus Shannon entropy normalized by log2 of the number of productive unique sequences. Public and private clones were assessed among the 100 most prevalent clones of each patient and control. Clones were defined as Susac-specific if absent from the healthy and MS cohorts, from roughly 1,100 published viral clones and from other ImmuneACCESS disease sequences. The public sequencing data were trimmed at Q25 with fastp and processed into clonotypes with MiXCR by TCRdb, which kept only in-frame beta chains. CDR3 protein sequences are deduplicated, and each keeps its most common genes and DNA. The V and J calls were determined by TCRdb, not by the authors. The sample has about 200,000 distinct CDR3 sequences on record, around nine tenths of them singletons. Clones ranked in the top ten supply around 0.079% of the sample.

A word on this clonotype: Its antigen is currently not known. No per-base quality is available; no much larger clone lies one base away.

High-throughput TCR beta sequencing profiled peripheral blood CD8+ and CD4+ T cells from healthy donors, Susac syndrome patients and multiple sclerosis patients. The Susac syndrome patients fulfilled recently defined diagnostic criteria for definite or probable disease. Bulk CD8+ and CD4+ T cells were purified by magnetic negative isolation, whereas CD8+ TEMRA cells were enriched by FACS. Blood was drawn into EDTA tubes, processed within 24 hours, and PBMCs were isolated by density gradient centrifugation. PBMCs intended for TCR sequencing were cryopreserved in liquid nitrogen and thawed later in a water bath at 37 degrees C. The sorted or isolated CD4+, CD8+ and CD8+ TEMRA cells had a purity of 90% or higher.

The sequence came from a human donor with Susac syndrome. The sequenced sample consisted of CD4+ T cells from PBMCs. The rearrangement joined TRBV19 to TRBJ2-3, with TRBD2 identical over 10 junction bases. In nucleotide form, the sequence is TGTGCCAGTAGCCTTGAAGCGGGAGGGCCGGGCACAGATACGCAGTATTTT. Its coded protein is CASSLEAGGPGTDTQYF.